The 12 T cell receptor beta chains given below trace back to one sample, sequenced in a study of T-cell memory formation after mild COVID-19. TCRdb re-derived calls from the 5' RACE reads in MiXCR, one entry per CDR3 protein. The sample carries tens of thousands of distinct CDR3 sequences, 9.5% to 15% recorded once. Sequencing was carried out using PBMCs or a T cell subset sorted from them (not recorded which). These receptors were collected from a man aged 18-30 years who had mild COVID-19 (a few samples of this study predate the infection). Cell type and time point are not known.

This clonotype was found many times. The chain joins TRBV6-5 to TRBJ2-3; 9 bases map to TRBD2. In germline, CDR1 is MNHEY, CDR2 SVGAGI. CDR3 length equals 16 residues. V shed 5 bases, J shed 1 base, and the junction held 7 bases outside the gene matches. Written as DNA, the CDR3 is TGTGCCAGCAGTCCGGGGGGACTAGCCGGCACAGATACGCAGTATTTT. Translated: CASSPGGLAGTDTQYF.

This clonotype came up many times. The chain combines TRBV9 with TRBJ2-3; 7 nucleotides agree with TRBD2. V dropped 3 bases and J dropped 3; count of bases not matched to a gene: 4. Germline V gives CDR1 SGDLS, CDR2 YYNGEE. The CDR3 runs 14 residues. CDR3: CASSAAGSTDTQYF. CDR3 bases: TGTGCCAGCAGCGCAGCGGGATCTACAGATACGCAGTATTTT.

The gene calls are TRBV24-1 and TRBJ2-1, with 8 bases fitting TRBD1. The CDR3 is 16 amino acids. V gave up 3 bases and J gave up 3 bases; unmatched junction bases: 6. The V gene's germline CDR1 is KGHDR and CDR2 SFDVKD. DNA of the CDR3: TGTGCCACCAGTGATAGTGCAGGGGGCCTCTACAATGAGCAGTTCTTC. This sequence encodes CATSDSAGGLYNEQFF.

The rearrangement uses TRBV5-1 and TRBJ2-7; the D is unclear. The germline V gene encodes CDR1 SGHRS and CDR2 YFSETQ. V lost 2 bases and J 5 bases, leaving 11 bases between the germline ends. The CDR3 has 13 amino acids. The CDR3, as DNA: TGCGCCAGCAGCTTCGGGCATCCCCACGAGCAGTACGTC. It codes for CASSFGHPHEQYV.

There are many counts of this clonotype. The chain links TRBV7-3 to TRBJ2-5, with D perhaps assigned TRBD1 or TRBD2 (10 bases each). CDR3 length: 19 amino acids. The V gene lost 5 bases and the J gene lost 1 base, with 26 bases spanning the gap. The germline gives CDR1 SGHTA, CDR2 FQGTGA. The CDR3 reads CASSVDRGKLAGIQETQYF. The CDR3, as DNA: TGTGCCAGCAGCGTGGACAGGGGGAAACTAGCGGGGATCCAAGAGACCCAGTACTTC. Looking up the rest from reference TRBV7-3 and TRBJ2-5 gives the full variable domain: GAGVSQTPSNKVTEKGKYVELRCDPISGHTALYWYRQSLGQGPEFLIYFQGTGAADDSGLPNDRFFAVRPEGSVSTLKIQRTERGDSAVYLCASSVDRGKLAGIQETQYFGPGTRLLVL.

This chain uses TRBV11-2 with TRBJ2-7; maybe TRBD2 (6 bases). This CDR3 contains 14 residues. Trimming shortened V by 1 base and J by 4 bases, and 11 bases separated the two germline ends. Germline V CDR1 and CDR2: SGHAT, FQNNGV. CDR3 nucleotide sequence: TGTGCCAGCAGCTTAGTTTCCGGGGGATACGAGCAGTACGTC. Residues: CASSLVSGGYEQYV.

The sample holds many counts of this clonotype. The chain combines TRBV5-1 with TRBJ2-7; 10 positions match TRBD1. The germline gives CDR1 SGHRS, CDR2 YFSETQ. Trimming removed 4 bases from V and 8 bases from J; junction bases left unmatched: 9. The CDR3 has 14 residues. The CDR3 loop is CASSPGTGVAQQYF. The CDR3, as DNA: TGCGCCAGCAGCCCCGGGACAGGGGTTGCGCAGCAGTACTTC.

The rearrangement uses TRBV5-1 and TRBJ2-5; D is possibly TRBD2 (5 bases). CDR3 length: 13 residues. V gave up 2 bases and J gave up 5 bases, with 10 bases separating them. Germline V CDR1 and CDR2: SGHRS, YFSETQ. CDR3 loop: CASSFSGSETQYF. The CDR3 DNA follows: TGCGCCAGCAGCTTTTCGGGGTCGGAGACCCAGTACTTC.

This clonotype has a handful of counts. This chain links TRBV5-1 with TRBJ2-7; 11 bases are shared with TRBD1. The junction had 1 base not matched to a gene; V was cut back by 2 bases and J by 6 bases. Germline CDR1 reads SGHRS; CDR2 reads YFSETQ. This CDR3 region has 13 residues. The CDR3 is CASSFGTGGEQYF. The DNA of the CDR3 is TGCGCCAGCAGCTTCGGGACAGGGGGCGAGCAGTACTTC.

The rearrangement joins TRBV3-1 to TRBJ2-5; D unresolved. The V end was cut by 1 base, the J end by 5 bases, with 2 bases between. Germline V CDR1 and CDR2: LGHDT, YNNKEL (reference sequence). The CDR3 loop spans 11 amino acids. The CDR3 here is CASSQAETQYF. CDR3 bases: TGTGCCAGCAGCCAAGCGGAGACCCAGTACTTC.

This clonotype appeared a few times. This sequence joins TRBV7-2 and TRBJ2-2; the D is unclear. From germline, CDR1 is SGHTA and CDR2 FQGNSA. The CDR3 loop spans 13 amino acids. The V gene lost 2 bases and the J gene lost 1 base, with 2 bases spanning the gap. The CDR3 nucleotides are TGTGCCAGCAGCTTATTGAACACCGGGGAGCTGTTTTTT. This codes for CASSLLNTGELFF.

This clonotype occurred a few times. The chain has TRBV10-3 and TRBJ2-1; 11 nucleotides match TRBD1. CDR3 length: 14 residues. Trimming at V came to 4 bases and at J to 9 bases, leaving 5 bases not matched to a gene. Germline values: CDR1 ENHRY, CDR2 SYGVKD. The CDR3 reads CAISGGTGGGEQFF. The CDR3 DNA sequence: TGTGCCATCAGTGGGGGGACAGGGGGAGGTGAGCAGTTCTTC.